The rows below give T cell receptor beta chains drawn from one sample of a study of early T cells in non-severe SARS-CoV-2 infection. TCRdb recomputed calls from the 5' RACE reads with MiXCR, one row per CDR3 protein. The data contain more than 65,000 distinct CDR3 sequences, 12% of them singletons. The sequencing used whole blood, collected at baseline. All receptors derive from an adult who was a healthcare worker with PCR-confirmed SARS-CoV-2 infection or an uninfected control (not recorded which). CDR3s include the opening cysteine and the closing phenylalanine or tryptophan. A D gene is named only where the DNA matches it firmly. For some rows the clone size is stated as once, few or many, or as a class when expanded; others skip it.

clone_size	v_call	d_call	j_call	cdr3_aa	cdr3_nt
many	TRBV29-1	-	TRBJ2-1	CSVGRGPDNEQFF	TGCAGCGTTGGTAGGGGACCAGACAATGAGCAGTTCTTC
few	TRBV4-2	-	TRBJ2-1	CASSQDLDGGGNEQFF	TGTGCCAGCAGCCAAGATTTGGACGGCGGCGGCAATGAGCAGTTCTTC
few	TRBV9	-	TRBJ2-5	CASSVDETQYF	TGTGCCAGCAGCGTAGACGAGACCCAGTACTTC
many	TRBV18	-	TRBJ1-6	CASSPEANSPLHF	TGTGCCAGCTCACCAGAAGCTAATTCACCCCTCCACTTT
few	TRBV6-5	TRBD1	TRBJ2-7	CASSLGQGSRYEQYF	TGTGCCAGCAGCCTCGGACAGGGCTCTCGCTACGAGCAGTACTTC
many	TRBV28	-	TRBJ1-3	CASTSRVYAGNTIYF	TGTGCCAGCACCAGCAGGGTTTACGCTGGAAACACCATATATTTT
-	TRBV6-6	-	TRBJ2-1	CASSRKDWAIYNEQFF	TGTGCCAGCAGTCGAAAGGACTGGGCCATATACAATGAGCAGTTCTTC
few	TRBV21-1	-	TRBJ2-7	CASSKAGGAYEQYF	TGTGCCAGCAGCAAAGCGGGGGGGGCCTACGAGCAGTACTTC
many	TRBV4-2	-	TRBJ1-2	CASSQENRPYGYTF	TGTGCCAGCAGCCAAGAAAACAGACCCTATGGCTACACCTTC
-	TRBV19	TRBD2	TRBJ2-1	CASSITGTSQREEQFF	TGTGCCAGTAGTATAACCGGGACTAGTCAGCGTGAGGAGCAGTTCTTC
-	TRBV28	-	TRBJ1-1	CASSLYQGPEAFF	TGTGCCAGCAGTTTGTATCAGGGTCCTGAAGCTTTCTTT
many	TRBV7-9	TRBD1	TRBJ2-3	CASSPRDSLPYF	TGTGCCAGCAGCCCAAGGGACAGTTTACCGTATTTT
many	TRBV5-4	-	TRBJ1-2	CASSFGRSLTGYTF	TGTGCCAGCAGCTTTGGTCGTTCCCTGACTGGCTACACCTTC
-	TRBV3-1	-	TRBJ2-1	CASSQDVGGSDNEQFF	TGTGCCAGCAGCCAAGATGTGGGGGGTTCCGACAATGAGCAGTTCTTC